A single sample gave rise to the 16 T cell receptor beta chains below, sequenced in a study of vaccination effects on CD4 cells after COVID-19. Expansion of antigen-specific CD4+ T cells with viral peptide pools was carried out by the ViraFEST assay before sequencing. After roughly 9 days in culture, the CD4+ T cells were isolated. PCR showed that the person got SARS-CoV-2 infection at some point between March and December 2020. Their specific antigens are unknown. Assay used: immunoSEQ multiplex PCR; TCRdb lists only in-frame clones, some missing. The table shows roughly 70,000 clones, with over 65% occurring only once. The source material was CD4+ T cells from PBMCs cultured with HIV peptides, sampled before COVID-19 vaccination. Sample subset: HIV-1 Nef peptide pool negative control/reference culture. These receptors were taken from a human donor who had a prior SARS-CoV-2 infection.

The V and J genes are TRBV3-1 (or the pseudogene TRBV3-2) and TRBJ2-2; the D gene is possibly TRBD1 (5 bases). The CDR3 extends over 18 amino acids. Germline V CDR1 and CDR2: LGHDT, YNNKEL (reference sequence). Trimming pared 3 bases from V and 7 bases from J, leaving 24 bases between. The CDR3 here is CASSHFELGPPFLGELFF. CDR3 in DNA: TGTGCCAGCAGCCATTTTGAGTTGGGGCCCCCTTTCCTCGGGGAGCTGTTTTTT.

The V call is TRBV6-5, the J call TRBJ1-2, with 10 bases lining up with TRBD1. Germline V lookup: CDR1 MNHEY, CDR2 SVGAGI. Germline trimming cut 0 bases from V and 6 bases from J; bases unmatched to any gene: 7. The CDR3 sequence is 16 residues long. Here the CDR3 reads CASSYSTRQGADGYTF. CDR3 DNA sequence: TGTGCCAGCAGTTACTCGACGCGACAGGGGGCGGATGGCTACACCTTC.

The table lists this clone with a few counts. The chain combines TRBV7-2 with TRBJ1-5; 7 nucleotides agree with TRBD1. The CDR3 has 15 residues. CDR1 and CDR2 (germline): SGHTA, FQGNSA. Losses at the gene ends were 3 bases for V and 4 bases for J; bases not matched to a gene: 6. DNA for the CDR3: TGTGCCAGCAGCTTGGGACAGACTGAGAATCAGCCCCAGCATTTT. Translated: CASSLGQTENQPQHF.

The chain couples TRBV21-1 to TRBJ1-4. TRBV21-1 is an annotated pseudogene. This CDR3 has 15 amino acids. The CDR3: CASSNPDHPNEKLFF. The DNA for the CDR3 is TGTGCCAGCAGCAATCCGGACCATCCGAATGAAAAACTGTTTTTT.

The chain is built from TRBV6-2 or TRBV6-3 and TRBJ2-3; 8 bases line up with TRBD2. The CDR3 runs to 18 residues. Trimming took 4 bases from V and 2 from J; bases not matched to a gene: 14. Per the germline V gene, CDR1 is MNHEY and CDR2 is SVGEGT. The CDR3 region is CASSFPPGSGGHTDTQYF. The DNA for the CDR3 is TGTGCCAGCAGTTTCCCCCCCGGGAGCGGGGGTCACACAGATACGCAGTATTTT.

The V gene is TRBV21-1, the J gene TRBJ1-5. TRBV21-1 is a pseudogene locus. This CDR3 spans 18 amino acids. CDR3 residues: CASSKAQLLRRQNQPQHF. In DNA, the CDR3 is TGTGCCAGCAGCAAAGCGCAGCTTTTAAGGCGGCAAAATCAGCCCCAGCATTTT.

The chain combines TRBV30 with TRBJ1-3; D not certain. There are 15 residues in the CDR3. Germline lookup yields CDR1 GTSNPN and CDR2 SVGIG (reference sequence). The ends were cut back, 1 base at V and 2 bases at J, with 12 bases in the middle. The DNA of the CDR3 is TGTGCCTGGAGTGGACATGGGAATCCTGGAAACACCATATATTTT. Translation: CAWSGHGNPGNTIYF.

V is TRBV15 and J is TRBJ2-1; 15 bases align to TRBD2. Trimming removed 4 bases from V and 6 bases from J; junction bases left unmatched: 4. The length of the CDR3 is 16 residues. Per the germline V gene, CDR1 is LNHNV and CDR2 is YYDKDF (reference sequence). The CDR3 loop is CATSTRTSGRGNEQFF. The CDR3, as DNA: TGTGCCACCAGCACCCGGACTAGCGGGAGGGGCAATGAGCAGTTCTTC.

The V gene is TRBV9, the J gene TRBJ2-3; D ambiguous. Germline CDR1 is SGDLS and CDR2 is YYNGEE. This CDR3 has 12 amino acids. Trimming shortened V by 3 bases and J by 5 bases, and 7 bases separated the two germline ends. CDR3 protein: CASSGSLDTQYF. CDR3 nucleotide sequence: TGTGCCAGCAGCGGTTCTTTAGATACGCAGTATTTT.

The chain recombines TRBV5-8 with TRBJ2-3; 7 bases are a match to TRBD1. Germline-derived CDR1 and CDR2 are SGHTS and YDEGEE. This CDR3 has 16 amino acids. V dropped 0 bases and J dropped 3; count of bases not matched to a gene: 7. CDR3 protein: CASSLGAGGLTDTQYF. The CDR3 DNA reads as TGTGCCAGCAGCTTGGGGGCAGGGGGTCTGACAGATACGCAGTATTTT.

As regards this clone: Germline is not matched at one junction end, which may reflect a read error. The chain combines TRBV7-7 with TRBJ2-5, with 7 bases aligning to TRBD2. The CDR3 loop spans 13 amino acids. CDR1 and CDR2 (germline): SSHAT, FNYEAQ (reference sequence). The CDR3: CASSESGVETQYF. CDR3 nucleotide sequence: TGTGCTAGCAGCGAAAGCGGGGTCGAGACCCAGTACTTC.

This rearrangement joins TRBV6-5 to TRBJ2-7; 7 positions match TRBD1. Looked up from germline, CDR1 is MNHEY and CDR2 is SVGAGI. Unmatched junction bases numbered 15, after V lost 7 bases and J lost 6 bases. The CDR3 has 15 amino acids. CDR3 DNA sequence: TGTGCCAGCACCGAGACAGGGTTGTCCTATTGCGAGCAGTACTTC. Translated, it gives CASTETGLSYCEQYF.

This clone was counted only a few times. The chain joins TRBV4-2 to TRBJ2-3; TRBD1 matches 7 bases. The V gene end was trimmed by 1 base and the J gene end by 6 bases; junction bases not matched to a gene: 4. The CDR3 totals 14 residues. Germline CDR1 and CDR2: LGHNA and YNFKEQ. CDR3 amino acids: CASSQGDSGDTQYF. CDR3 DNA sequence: TGTGCCAGCAGCCAAGGGGACAGTGGTGATACGCAGTATTTT.

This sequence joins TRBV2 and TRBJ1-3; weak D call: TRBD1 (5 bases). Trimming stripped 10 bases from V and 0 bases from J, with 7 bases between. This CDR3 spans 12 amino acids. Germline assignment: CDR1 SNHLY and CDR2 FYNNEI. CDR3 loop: CAIRDSGNTIYF. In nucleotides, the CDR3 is TGTGCCATCAGGGACTCTGGAAACACCATATATTTT.

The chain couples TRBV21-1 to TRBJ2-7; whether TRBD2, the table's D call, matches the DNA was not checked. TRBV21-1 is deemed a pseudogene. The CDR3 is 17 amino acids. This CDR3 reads CASSYGTSGGGSYEQYF. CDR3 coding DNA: TGTGCCAGCAGCTATGGTACTAGCGGGGGGGGCTCCTACGAGCAGTACTTC.

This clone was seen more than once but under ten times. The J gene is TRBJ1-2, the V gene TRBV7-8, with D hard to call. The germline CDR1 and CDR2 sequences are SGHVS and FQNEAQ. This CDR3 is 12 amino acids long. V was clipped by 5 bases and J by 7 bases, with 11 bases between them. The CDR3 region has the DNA TGTGCCAGCAGCCACACCCTTGCTGGCTACACCTTC. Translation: CASSHTLAGYTF.